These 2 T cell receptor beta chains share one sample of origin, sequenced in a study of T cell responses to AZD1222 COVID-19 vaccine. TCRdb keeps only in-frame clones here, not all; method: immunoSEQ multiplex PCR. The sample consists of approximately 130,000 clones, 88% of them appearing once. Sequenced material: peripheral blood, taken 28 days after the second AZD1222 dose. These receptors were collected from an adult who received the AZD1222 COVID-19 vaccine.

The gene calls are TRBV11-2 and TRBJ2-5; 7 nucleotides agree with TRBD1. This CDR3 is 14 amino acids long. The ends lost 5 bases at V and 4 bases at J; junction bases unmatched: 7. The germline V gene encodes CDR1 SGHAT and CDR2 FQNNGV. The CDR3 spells CASSATTGRETQYF. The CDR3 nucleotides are TGTGCCAGCAGCGCCACGACAGGGAGAGAGACCCAGTACTTC.

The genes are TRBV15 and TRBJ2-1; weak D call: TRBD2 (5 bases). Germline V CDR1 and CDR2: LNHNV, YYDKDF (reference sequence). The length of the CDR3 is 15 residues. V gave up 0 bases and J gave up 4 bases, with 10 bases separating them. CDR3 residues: CATSRDPGLYNEQFF. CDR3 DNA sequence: TGTGCCACCAGCAGAGATCCGGGGTTGTACAATGAGCAGTTCTTC.